Listed below are T cell receptor beta chains from one sample, sequenced in a study of shared clonotypes between healthy human individuals. Repertoires were generated with immunoSEQ multiplex PCR, while TCRdb's copy carries only in-frame clones and drops some. The sample includes 2 million to 3 million clones, over 85% of them seen just once. The sequencing sample was made of naive CD4+ T cells from PBMCs. The source is a man between 18 and 29 years old in good health. Some clones in this sample may be carry-over from other donors' samples. CDR3s include the opening cysteine and the closing phenylalanine or tryptophan. The D gene is left open where the match is weak. Expanded clones are given a class, and other clones once, few, many or no size at all.

length,V,D,J,size,DNA,CDR3
16,TRBV7-2,TRBD1,TRBJ1-3,-,TGTGCCAGCAGCTCCCGACAGGGGAGCTCTGGAAACACCATATATTTT,CASSSRQGSSGNTIYF
16,TRBV9,TRBD2,TRBJ2-3,-,TGTGCCAGCAGCCCCCGGGAGGCCTCCAACACAGATACGCAGTATTTT,CASSPREASNTDTQYF
15,TRBV5-1,-,TRBJ2-7,-,TGCGCCAGCAGCCCAAAACCCCCGGTTGCCTACGAGCAGTACTTC,CASSPKPPVAYEQYF
18,TRBV5-1,TRBD1,TRBJ2-1,once,TGCGCCAGCAGCTTCGGGACAGGGCGAAGAGCGGGAACACCCAGGGAGTTCTTC,CASSFGTGRRAGTPREFF
12,TRBV30,-,TRBJ1-2,-,TGTGCCTGGAGTGTACTGGGAAAGGGCTACACCTTC,CAWSVLGKGYTF
15,TRBV11-3,TRBD1,TRBJ2-2,-,TGTGCCAGCAGCGCCGACAGGGGGCTAACCGGGGAGCTGTTTTTT,CASSADRGLTGELFF
15,TRBV18,TRBD1,TRBJ1-1,few,TGTGCCAGCCGGGAGACAGGGACCTTGAACACTGAAGCTTTCTTT,CASRETGTLNTEAFF
15,TRBV5-1,-,TRBJ2-5,-,TGCGCCAGCAGCTTGGTAGGGCCAGGGCAAGAGACCCAGTACTTC,CASSLVGPGQETQYF
16,TRBV7-3,TRBD2,TRBJ2-1,once,TGTGCCAGCAGCTTAACGTATGTCGGGACTAGTGGTGAGCAGTTCTTC,CASSLTYVGTSGEQFF
14,TRBV4-3,-,TRBJ1-1,few,TGCGCCAGCAGCCAAGCTACAGCCATCACTGAAGCTTTCTTT,CASSQATAITEAFF
14,TRBV2,-,TRBJ1-5,-,TGTGCCAGCAGTGTCGGAGGGTCCAATCAGCCCCAGCATTTT,CASSVGGSNQPQHF